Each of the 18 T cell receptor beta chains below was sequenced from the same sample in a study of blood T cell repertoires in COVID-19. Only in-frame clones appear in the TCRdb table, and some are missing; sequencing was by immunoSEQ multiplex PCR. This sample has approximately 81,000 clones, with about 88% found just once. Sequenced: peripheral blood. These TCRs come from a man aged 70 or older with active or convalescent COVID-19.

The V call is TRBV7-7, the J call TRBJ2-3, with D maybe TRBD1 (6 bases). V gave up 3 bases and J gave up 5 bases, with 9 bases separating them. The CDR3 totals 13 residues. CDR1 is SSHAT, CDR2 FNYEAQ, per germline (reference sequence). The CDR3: CASSFVRGDTQYF. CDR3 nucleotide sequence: TGTGCCAGCAGCTTCGTCAGGGGAGATACGCAGTATTTT.

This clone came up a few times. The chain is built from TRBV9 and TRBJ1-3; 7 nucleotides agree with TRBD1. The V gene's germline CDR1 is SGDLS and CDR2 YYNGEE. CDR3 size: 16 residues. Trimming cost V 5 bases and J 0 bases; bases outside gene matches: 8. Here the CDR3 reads CASSAGTVSSGNTIYF. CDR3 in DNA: TGTGCCAGCAGTGCCGGGACAGTGAGCTCTGGAAACACCATATATTTT.

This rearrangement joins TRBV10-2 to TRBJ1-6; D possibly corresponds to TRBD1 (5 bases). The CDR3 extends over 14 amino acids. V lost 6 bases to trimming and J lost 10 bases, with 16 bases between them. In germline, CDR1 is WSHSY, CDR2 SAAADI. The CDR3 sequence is CASRGLTSPSPLHF. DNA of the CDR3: TGCGCCAGCAGGGGACTGACATCCCCATCACCCCTCCACTTT.

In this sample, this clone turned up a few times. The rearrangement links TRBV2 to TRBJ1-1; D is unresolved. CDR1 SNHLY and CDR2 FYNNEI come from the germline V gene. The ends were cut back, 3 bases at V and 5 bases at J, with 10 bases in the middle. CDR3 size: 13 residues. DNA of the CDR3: TGTGCCAGCAGTGACAGGCGTTTGACTGAAGCTTTCTTT. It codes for CASSDRRLTEAFF. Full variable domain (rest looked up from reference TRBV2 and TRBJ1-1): EPEVTQTPSHQVTQMGQEVILRCVPISNHLYFYWYRQILGQKVEFLVSFYNNEISEKSEIFDDQFSVERPDGSNFTLKIRSTKLEDSAMYFCASSDRRLTEAFFGQGTRLTVV.

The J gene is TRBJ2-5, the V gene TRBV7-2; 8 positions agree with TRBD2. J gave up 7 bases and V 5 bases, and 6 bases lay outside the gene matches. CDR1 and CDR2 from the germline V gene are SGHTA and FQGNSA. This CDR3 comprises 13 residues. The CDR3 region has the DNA TGTGCCAGCAGCCCGGCGGGGGGAGGGACCCAGTACTTC. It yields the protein CASSPAGGGTQYF.

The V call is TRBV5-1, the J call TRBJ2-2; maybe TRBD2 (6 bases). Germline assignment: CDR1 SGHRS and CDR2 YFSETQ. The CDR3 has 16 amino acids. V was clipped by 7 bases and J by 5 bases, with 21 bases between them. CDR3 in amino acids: CASQRVWEFATGELFF. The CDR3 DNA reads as TGCGCCAGCCAGCGGGTTTGGGAGTTCGCGACCGGGGAGCTGTTTTTT.

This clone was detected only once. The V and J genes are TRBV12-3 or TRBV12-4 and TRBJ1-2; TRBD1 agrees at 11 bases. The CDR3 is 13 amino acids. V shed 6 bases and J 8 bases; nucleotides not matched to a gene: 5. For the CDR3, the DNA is TGTGCCAGCAGACGGGGACAGGGGGACGGCTACACCTTC. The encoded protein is CASRRGQGDGYTF.

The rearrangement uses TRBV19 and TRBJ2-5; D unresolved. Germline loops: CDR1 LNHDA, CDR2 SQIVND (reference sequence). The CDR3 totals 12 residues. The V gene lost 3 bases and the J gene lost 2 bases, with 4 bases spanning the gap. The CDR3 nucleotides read TGTGCCAGTAGTATCAGACAAGAGACCCAGTACTTC. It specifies CASSIRQETQYF.

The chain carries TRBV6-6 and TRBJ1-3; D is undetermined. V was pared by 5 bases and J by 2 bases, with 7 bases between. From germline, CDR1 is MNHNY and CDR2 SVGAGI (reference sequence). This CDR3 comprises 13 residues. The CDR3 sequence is CASSPRAGNTIYF. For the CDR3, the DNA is TGTGCCAGCAGTCCCCGCGCTGGAAACACCATATATTTT.

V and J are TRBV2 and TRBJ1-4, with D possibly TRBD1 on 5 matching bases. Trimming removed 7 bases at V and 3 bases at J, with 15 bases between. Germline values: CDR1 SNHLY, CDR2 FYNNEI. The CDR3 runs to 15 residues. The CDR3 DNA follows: TGTGCCAGCACAAAAGCGGGGGTGGCTAATGAAAAACTGTTTTTT. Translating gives CASTKAGVANEKLFF.

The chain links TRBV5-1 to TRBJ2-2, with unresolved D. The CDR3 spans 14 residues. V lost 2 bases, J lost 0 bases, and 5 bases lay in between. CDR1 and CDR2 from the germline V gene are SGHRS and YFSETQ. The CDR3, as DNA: TGCGCCAGCAGCTTAGCACCGAACACCGGGGAGCTGTTTTTT. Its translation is CASSLAPNTGELFF.

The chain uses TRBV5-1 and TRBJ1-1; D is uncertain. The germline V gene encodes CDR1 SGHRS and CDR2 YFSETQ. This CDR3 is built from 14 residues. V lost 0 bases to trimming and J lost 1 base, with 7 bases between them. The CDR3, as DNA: TGCGCCAGCAGCTTGGGAGGGAAGAACACTGAAGCTTTCTTT. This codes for CASSLGGKNTEAFF.

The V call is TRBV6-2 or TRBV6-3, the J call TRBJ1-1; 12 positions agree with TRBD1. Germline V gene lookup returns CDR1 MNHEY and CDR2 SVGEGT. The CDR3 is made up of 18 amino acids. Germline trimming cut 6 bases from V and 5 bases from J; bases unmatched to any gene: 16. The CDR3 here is CASSPGLGTGGAFTEAFF. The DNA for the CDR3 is TGTGCCAGCAGCCCTGGGCTGGGGACAGGGGGCGCGTTTACTGAAGCTTTCTTT.

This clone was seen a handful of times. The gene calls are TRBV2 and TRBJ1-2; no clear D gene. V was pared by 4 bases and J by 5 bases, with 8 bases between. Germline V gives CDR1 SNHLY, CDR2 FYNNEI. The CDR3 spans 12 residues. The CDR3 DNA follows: TGTGCCAGCAGTGGGCAGCGTTATGGCTACACCTTC. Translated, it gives CASSGQRYGYTF.

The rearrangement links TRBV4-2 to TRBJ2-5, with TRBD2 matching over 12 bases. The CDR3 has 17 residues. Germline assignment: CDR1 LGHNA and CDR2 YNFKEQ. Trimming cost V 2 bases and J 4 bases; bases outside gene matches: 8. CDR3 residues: CASSQLSSGGAPETQYF. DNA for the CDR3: TGTGCCAGCAGCCAACTCTCTAGCGGGGGGGCACCAGAGACCCAGTACTTC.

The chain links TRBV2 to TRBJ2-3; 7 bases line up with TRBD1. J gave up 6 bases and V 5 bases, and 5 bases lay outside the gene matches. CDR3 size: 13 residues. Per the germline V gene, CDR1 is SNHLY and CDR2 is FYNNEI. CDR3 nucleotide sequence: TGTGCCAGCAGTATAAGGGGGCGGGATACGCAGTATTTT. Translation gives CASSIRGRDTQYF.

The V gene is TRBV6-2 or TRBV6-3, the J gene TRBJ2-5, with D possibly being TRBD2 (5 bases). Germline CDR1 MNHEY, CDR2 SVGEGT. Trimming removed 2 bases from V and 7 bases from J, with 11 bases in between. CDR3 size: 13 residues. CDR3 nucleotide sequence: TGTGCCAGCAGTTACCGGGATCGGCGGACCCAGTACTTC. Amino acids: CASSYRDRRTQYF.

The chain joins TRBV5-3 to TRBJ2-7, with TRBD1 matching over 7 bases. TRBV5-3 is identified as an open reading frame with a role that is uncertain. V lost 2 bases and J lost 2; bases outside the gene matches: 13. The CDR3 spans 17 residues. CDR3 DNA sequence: TGTGCCAGAAGCTTAGTCGCAGGGGGATGTAGGACCTACGAGCAGTACTTC. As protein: CARSLVAGGCRTYEQYF.